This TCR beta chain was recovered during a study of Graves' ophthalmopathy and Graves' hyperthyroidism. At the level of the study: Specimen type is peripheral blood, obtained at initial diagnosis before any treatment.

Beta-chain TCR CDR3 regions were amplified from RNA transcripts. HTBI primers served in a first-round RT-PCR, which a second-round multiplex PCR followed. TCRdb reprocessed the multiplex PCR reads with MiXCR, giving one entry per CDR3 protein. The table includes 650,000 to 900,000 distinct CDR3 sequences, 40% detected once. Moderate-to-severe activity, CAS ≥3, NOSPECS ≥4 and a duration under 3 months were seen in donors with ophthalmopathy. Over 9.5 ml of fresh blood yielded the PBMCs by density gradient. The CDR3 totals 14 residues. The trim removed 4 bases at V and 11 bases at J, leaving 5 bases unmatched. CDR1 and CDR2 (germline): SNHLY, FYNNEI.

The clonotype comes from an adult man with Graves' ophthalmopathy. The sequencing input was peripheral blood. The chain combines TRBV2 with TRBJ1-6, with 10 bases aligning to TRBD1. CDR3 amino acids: CASSVPGQGTPLHF. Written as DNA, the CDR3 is TGTGCCAGCAGTGTACCGGGACAGGGGACACCCCTCCACTTT. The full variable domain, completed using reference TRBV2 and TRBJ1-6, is EPEVTQTPSHQVTQMGQEVILRCVPISNHLYFYWYRQILGQKVEFLVSFYNNEISEKSEIFDDQFSVERPDGSNFTLKIRSTKLEDSAMYFCASSVPGQGTPLHFGNGTRLTVT.